The T cell receptor (beta chain) described here comes from a study of T-cell reconstitution after alpha-beta-depleted transplantation in children. This clonotype turned up a few times. V was clipped by 6 bases and J by 9 bases; unmatched bases: 7. CDR1 and CDR2 from the germline V gene are SGHAT and FQNNGV. The CDR3 runs to 15 residues. Researchers prepared the TCRbeta library using unique molecular identifiers, the study reports. TCRdb reprocessed the PCR reads via MiXCR and lists one record per CDR3 protein. This table has around 800,000 distinct CDR3 sequences, less than 20% appearing once. The source is a male patient aged 10 to 17 who had a stem cell transplant for acute lymphoblastic leukemia, so the T cells may come from the graft donor. The chain has TRBV11-2 and TRBJ2-2; TRBD2 matches 13 bases. The specimen comprised PBMCs, mostly from graft donor cells, sampled 360 days after TCRalphabeta/CD19-depleted stem cell transplant. The DNA for the CDR3 is TGTGCCAGCAGTTGGACTAGCGGGAGCCAACGGGAGCTGTTTTTT. Amino acid sequence: CASSWTSGSQRELFF. The full variable domain, completed using reference TRBV11-2 and TRBJ2-2, is EAGVAQSPRYKIIEKRQSVAFWCNPISGHATLYWYQQILGQGPKLLIQFQNNGVVDDSQLPKDRFSAERLKGVDSTLKIQPAKLEDSAVYLCASSWTSGSQRELFFGEGSRLTVL.